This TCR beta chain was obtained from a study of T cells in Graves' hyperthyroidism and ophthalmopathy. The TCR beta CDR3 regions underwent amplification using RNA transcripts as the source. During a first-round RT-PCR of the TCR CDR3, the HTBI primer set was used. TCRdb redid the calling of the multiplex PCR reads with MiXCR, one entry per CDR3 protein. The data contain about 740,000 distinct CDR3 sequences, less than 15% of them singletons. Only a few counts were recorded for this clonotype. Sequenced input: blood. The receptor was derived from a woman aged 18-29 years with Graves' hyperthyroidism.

CDR3 loop: CASSLEKTSTDTQYF. In DNA, the CDR3 is TGTGCCAGCAGCTTAGAGAAAACGTCCACAGATACGCAGTATTTT. V and J are TRBV7-9 and TRBJ2-3; no firm D call. Germline V CDR1 and CDR2: SEHNR, FQNEAQ (reference sequence). This CDR3 spans 15 amino acids. V lost 1 base to trimming and J lost 2 bases, with 10 bases between them.